What follows are 6 T cell receptor beta chains derived from one specimen sequenced in a study of T cell responses to AZD1222 COVID-19 vaccine. Generated by immunoSEQ multiplex PCR, the TCRdb table keeps only in-frame clones and is missing some. In the table there are 60,000 to 85,000 clones, 65% to 80% of which are singletons. Here the sequenced sample was peripheral blood, taken 28 days after the second dose of the MenACWY control vaccine. The receptor source for this set is an adult who received the MenACWY meningococcal vaccine as a control.

This chain connects TRBV5-4 to TRBJ2-3, with 9 bases fitting TRBD1. CDR3 length: 15 amino acids. V was clipped by 2 bases and J by 1 base; unmatched bases: 2. CDR1 SGHNT and CDR2 YYREEE come from the germline V gene (reference sequence). CDR3 sequence: CASSLGDRGTDTQYF. The CDR3 nucleotides read TGTGCCAGCAGCTTAGGGGACAGGGGCACAGATACGCAGTATTTT.

The chain combines TRBV4-3 with TRBJ1-2; D might be TRBD1 (5 bases). Trimming took off 3 bases at V and 8 bases at J, with 10 bases between the two ends. Germline CDR1 reads LGHNA; CDR2 reads YSLEER. The CDR3 is made up of 12 amino acids. CDR3 protein: CASSQEEGGYTF. CDR3 nucleotides: TGCGCCAGCAGCCAGGAGGAGGGGGGCTACACCTTC.

The V and J genes are TRBV10-3 and TRBJ1-2; D ambiguous. This CDR3 is built from 15 residues. Trimming removed 0 bases at V and 3 bases at J, with 11 bases between. Germline-derived CDR1 and CDR2 are ENHRY and SYGVKD. CDR3 loop: CAISESPKRDYGYTF. The CDR3 DNA sequence: TGTGCCATCAGTGAGTCTCCCAAACGGGACTATGGCTACACCTTC.

This chain links TRBV10-2 with TRBJ2-3, with 10 nucleotides matching TRBD2. This CDR3 spans 15 amino acids. The germline CDR1 and CDR2 sequences are WSHSY and SAAADI. With V trimmed by 6 bases and J by 2 bases, 5 bases remained unmatched. The CDR3 nucleotides read TGCGCCAGCAGGGATAGCGGGGGGCTCACAGATACGCAGTATTTT. Encoded protein: CASRDSGGLTDTQYF.

V gene TRBV11-2 combines with J gene TRBJ2-7; D unresolved. CDR1 and CDR2 (germline): SGHAT, FQNNGV. This CDR3 has 14 amino acids. Between the trimmed V and J ends, which lost 6 bases and 3 bases, there was a span of 15 bases. The CDR3 coding sequence is TGTGCCAGCAGTAGCTTACGATGGGGCTACGAGCAGTACTTC. This sequence encodes CASSSLRWGYEQYF.

The CDR3 loop reads CASSPFSGTLLTNEQFF. DNA of the CDR3: TGTGCCAGCTCACCATTCTCGGGGACACTTTTAACGAATGAGCAGTTCTTC. This chain connects TRBV18 to TRBJ2-1; tentative D call: TRBD1 (6 bases). Trimming took 2 bases from V and 7 from J, leaving 21 bases between them. CDR1 KGHSH and CDR2 LQKENI come from the germline V gene. The CDR3 is 17 residues long. Filled out from reference TRBV18 and TRBJ2-1, the complete variable domain reads NAGVMQNPRHLVRRRGQEARLRCSPMKGHSHVYWYRQLPEEGLKFMVYLQKENIIDESGMPKERFSAEFPKEGPSILRIQQVVRGDSAAYFCASSPFSGTLLTNEQFFGPGTRLTVL.